This T cell receptor beta chain is drawn from a study of cytomegalovirus exposure and HLA in healthy donors. Overall study findings and caveats: In a later analysis, at a false discovery rate of 0.05, over 15,000 TCR beta sequences matched HLA alleles. When a later analysis compared HLA-associated TCR beta chains with equally common others, the HLA-associated chains turned out to be more clonally expanded and to have lower generation probabilities. When the data were analyzed later, several of the most significant clusters appeared to be linked to common viral pathogens.

Vbeta (60) and Jbeta (13) primers were used in the PCR. Produced via immunoSEQ multiplex PCR; TCRdb's table is partial and in-frame only. Here the sample spans just over 150,000 clones, about 80% being singletons. Per the germline V gene, CDR1 is SNHLY and CDR2 is FYNNEI. The V gene lost 4 bases and the J gene lost 2 bases, with 13 bases spanning the gap. CDR3 length: 15 residues. This clone was observed a single time. Its antigen remains unidentified. The chain employs TRBV2 and TRBJ2-3; possible D gene TRBD1, 7 bases. Material for sequencing was PBMCs. The receptor comes from a female donor in good health and CMV-seronegative. As DNA, the CDR3 is TGTGCCAGCAGTGCGCGCAGGGGGGTCACAGATACGCAGTATTTT. Amino acid sequence: CASSARRGVTDTQYF.